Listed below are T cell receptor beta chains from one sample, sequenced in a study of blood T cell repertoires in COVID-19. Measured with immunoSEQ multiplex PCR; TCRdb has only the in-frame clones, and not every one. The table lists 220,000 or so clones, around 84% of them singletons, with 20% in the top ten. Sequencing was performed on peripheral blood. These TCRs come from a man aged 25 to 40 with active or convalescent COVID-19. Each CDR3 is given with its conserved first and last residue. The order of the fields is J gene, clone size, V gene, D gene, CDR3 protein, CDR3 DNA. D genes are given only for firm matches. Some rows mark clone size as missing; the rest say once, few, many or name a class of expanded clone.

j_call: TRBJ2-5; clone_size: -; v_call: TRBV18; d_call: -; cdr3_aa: CASSPHTQETQYF; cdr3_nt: TGTGCCAGCTCACCACACACCCAAGAGACCCAGTACTTC
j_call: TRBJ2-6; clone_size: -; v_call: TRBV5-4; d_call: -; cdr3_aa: CASSFSGSGANVLTF; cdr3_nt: TGTGCCAGCAGCTTTTCGGGCTCTGGGGCCAACGTCCTGACTTTC
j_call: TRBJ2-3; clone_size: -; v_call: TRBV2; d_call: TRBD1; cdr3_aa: CASSEATGSIDTQYF; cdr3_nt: TGTGCCAGCAGTGAAGCGACAGGGAGTATCGATACGCAGTATTTT
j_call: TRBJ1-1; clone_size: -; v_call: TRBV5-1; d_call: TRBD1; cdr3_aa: CASSFRGGVEAFF; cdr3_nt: TGCGCCAGCAGCTTTAGAGGGGGCGTTGAAGCTTTCTTT
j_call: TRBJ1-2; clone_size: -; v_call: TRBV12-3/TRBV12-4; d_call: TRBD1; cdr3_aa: CASSRDSIYGYTF; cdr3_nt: TGTGCCAGCAGTCGGGACAGCATCTATGGCTACACCTTC
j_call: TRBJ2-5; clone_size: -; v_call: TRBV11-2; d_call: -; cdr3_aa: CASSLAPTSLETQYF; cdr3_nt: TGTGCCAGCAGCTTAGCCCCGACTAGTTTAGAGACCCAGTACTTC
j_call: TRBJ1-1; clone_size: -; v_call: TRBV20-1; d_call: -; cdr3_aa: CSASILTEAFF; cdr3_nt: TGCAGTGCTAGTATCCTCACTGAAGCTTTCTTT
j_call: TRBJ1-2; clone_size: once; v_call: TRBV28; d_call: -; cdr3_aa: CASTYGGAQGYTF; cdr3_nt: TGTGCCAGCACCTATGGGGGGGCTCAGGGCTACACCTTC
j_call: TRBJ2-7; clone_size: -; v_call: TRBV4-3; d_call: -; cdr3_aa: CASSQDGEASYEQYF; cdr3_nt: TGCGCCAGCAGCCAAGACGGAGAAGCTTCCTACGAGCAGTACTTC
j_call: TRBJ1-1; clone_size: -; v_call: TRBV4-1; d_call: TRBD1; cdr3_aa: CASSQRQGATEAFF; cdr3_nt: TGCGCCAGCAGCCAAAGACAGGGCGCGACTGAAGCTTTCTTT
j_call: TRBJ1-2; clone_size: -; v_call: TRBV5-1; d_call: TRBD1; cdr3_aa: CASSSRGGQGKYGYTF; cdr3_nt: TGCGCCAGCAGCTCCAGGGGGGGACAGGGGAAATATGGCTACACCTTC
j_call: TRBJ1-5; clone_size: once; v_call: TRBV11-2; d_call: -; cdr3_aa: CASSLWGGGQPQHF; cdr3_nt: TGTGCCAGCAGCTTATGGGGGGGCGGTCAGCCCCAGCATTTT
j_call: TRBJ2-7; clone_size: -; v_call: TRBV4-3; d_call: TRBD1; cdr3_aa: CASSPGTAFYEQYF; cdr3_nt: TGCGCCAGCAGTCCGGGGACAGCGTTCTACGAGCAGTACTTC
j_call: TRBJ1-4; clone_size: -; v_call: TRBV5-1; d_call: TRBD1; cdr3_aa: CASSAGTGEKLFF; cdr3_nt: TGCGCCAGCAGCGCGGGGACAGGGGAAAAACTGTTTTTT
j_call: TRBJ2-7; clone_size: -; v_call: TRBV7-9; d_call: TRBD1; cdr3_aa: CASSVGTGYEQYF; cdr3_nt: TGTGCCAGCAGCGTCGGGACAGGCTACGAGCAGTACTTC
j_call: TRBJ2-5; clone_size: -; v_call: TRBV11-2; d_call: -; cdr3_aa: CASSSRPMVGETQYF; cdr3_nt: TGTGCCAGCAGCTCTAGACCCATGGTAGGAGAGACCCAGTACTTC
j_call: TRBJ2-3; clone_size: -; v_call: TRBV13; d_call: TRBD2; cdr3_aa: CASSSWTSGPTDTQYF; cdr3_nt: TGTGCCAGCAGCTCCTGGACTAGCGGGCCCACAGATACGCAGTATTTT
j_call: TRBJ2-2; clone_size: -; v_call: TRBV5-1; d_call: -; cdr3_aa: CASSLVGNTGELFF; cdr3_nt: TGCGCCAGCAGCTTGGTCGGTAACACCGGGGAGCTGTTTTTT
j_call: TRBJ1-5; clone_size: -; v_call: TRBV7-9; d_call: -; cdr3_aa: CASSFGAGVGQPQHF; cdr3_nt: TGTGCCAGCAGCTTTGGGGCAGGGGTAGGTCAGCCCCAGCATTTT
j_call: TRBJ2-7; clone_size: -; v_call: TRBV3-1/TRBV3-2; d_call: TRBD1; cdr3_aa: CASSQAGTARLEQYF; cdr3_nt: TGTGCCAGCAGCCAAGCCGGGACAGCCCGTCTCGAGCAGTACTTC
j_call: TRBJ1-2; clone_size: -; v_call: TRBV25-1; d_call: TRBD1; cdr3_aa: CASSPAGQAYYGYTF; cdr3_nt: TGTGCCAGCAGCCCTGCCGGACAGGCTTACTATGGCTACACCTTC
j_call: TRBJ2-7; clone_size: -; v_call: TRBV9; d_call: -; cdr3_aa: CASSVEPSPEQYF; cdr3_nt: TGTGCCAGCAGCGTAGAGCCGTCCCCCGAGCAGTACTTC
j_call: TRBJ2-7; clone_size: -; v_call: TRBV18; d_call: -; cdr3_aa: CASSPGGSLSHEQYF; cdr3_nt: TGTGCCAGCTCACCTGGGGGGTCCCTATCCCACGAGCAGTACTTC
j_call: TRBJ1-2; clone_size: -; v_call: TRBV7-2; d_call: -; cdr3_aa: CASSLQTNYGYTF; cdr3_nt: TGTGCCAGCAGCTTACAGACTAACTATGGCTACACCTTC
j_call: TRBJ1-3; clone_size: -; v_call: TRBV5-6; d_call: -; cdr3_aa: CASSDPGQGNTIYF; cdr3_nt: TGTGCCAGCAGCGACCCGGGACAAGGAAACACCATATATTTT
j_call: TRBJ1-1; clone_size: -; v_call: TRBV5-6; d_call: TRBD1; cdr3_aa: CASGTAYTEAFF; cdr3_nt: TGTGCCAGCGGGACAGCATACACTGAAGCTTTCTTT
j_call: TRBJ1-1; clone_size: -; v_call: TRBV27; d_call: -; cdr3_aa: CASIQRARDTEAFF; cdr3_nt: TGTGCCAGCATCCAAAGGGCGCGGGACACTGAAGCTTTCTTT
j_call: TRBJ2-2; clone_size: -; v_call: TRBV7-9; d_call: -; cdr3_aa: CASRRSGKNTGELFF; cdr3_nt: TGTGCCAGCAGACGTAGCGGAAAGAACACCGGGGAGCTGTTTTTT
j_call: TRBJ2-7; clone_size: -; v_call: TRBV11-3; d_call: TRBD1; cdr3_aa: CASSLSGQSYEQYF; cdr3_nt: TGTGCCAGCAGCTTATCGGGACAGTCCTACGAGCAGTACTTC
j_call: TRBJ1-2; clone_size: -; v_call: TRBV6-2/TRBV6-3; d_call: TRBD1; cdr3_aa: CASSYRPPGQARGYGYTF; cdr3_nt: TGTGCCAGCAGTTACCGACCCCCGGGACAGGCCCGGGGCTATGGCTACACCTTC
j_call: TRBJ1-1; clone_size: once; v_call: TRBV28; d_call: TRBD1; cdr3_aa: CASSPRWRDSYTEAFF; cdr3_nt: TGTGCCAGCAGTCCTAGGTGGAGGGACAGCTACACTGAAGCTTTCTTT
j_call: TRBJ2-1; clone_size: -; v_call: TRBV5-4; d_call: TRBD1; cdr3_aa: CASSTDRGSWNEQFF; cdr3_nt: TGTGCCAGCAGCACGGACAGGGGATCTTGGAATGAGCAGTTCTTC
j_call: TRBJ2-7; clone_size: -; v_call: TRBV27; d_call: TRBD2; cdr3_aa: CASTLSGRYLYEQYF; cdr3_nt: TGTGCCAGCACCTTGAGCGGGAGGTACCTTTACGAGCAGTACTTC
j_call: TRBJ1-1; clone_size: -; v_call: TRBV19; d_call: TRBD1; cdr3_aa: CASPRQGEDTEAFF; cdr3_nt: TGTGCCAGCCCTCGACAGGGTGAGGACACTGAAGCTTTCTTT
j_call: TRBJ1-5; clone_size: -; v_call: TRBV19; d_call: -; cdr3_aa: CASTQGIVNSNQPQHF; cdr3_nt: TGTGCCAGTACGCAGGGGATCGTGAATAGCAATCAGCCCCAGCATTTT
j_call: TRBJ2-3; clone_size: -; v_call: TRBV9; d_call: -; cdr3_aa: CARDKRTDTQYF; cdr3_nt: TGTGCCAGAGACAAACGCACAGATACGCAGTATTTT
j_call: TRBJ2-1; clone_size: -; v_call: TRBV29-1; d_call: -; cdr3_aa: CSVAEANYNEQFF; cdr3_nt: TGCAGCGTTGCGGAGGCAAATTACAATGAGCAGTTCTTC
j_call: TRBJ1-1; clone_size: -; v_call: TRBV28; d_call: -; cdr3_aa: CASSLGTAENTEAFF; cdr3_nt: TGTGCCAGCAGTTTAGGGACTGCTGAGAACACTGAAGCTTTCTTT
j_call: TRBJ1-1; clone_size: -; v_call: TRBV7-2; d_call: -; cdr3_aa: CASSLVPGLNTEAFF; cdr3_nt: TGTGCCAGCAGCTTAGTTCCAGGTTTGAACACTGAAGCTTTCTTT
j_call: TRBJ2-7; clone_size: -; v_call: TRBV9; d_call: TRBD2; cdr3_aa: CASSPGLAPSYEQYF; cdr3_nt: TGTGCCAGCAGCCCGGGACTAGCGCCCTCCTACGAGCAGTACTTC
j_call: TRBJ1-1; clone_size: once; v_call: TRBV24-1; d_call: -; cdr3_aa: CATSDSYRDQAFF; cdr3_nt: TGTGCCACCAGTGATTCCTACAGGGACCAGGCTTTCTTT
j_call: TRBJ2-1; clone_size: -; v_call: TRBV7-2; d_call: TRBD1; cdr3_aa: CASSPRQGRDEQFF; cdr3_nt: TGTGCCAGCAGCCCTCGACAGGGACGGGATGAGCAGTTCTTC
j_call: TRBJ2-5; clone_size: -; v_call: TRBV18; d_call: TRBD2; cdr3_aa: CASSRTSQETQYF; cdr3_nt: TGTGCCAGCTCACGGACTAGCCAGGAGACCCAGTACTTC
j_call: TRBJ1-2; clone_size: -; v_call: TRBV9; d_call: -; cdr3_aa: CASSAQRTDLYGYTF; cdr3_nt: TGTGCCAGCAGCGCCCAACGGACAGATCTTTATGGCTACACCTTC
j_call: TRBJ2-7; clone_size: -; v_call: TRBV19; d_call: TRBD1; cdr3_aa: CASSIGTGIDEQYF; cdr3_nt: TGTGCCAGTAGTATAGGGACAGGGATCGACGAGCAGTACTTC
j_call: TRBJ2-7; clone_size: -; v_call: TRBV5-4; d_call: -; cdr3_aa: CASSSPPRVYEQYF; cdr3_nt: TGTGCCAGCAGCTCGCCCCCGCGGGTCTACGAGCAGTACTTC
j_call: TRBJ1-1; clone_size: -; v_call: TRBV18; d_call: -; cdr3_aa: CASSQGQTNTEAFF; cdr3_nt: TGTGCCAGCTCACAGGGGCAAACTAACACTGAAGCTTTCTTT
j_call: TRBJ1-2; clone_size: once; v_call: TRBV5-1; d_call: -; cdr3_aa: CASSLALRTEGYTF; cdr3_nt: TGCGCCAGCAGCTTGGCCCTTAGGACAGAGGGCTACACCTTC
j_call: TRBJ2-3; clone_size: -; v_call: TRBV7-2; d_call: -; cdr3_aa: CASSRTVLTDTQYF; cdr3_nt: TGTGCCAGCAGCAGGACAGTACTCACAGATACGCAGTATTTT
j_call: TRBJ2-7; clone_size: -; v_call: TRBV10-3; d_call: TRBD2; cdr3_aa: CAIGSGGAYEQYF; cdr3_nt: TGTGCCATCGGAAGCGGGGGGGCCTACGAGCAGTACTTC
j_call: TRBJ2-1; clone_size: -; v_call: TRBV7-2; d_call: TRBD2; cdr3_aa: CASSLSSGVYNEQFF; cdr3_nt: TGTGCCAGCAGCTTGAGTAGCGGGGTTTACAATGAGCAGTTCTTC
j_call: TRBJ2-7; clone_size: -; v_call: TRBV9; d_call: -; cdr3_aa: CASSVEAGGYSYEQYF; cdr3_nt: TGTGCCAGCAGCGTAGAGGCCGGGGGATACTCCTACGAGCAGTACTTC
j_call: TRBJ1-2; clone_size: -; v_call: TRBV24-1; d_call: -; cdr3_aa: CATSDTGWDGYTF; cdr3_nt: TGTGCCACCAGTGATACAGGCTGGGATGGCTACACCTTC
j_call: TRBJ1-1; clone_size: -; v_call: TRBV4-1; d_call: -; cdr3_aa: CASSPTDSGDTEAFF; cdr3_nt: TGCGCCAGCAGCCCTACCGACAGTGGGGACACTGAAGCTTTCTTT
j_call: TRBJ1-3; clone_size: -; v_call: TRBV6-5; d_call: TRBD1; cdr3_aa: CASSYGDRGPGNTIYF; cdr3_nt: TGTGCCAGCAGTTACGGTGACAGGGGGCCTGGAAACACCATATATTTT
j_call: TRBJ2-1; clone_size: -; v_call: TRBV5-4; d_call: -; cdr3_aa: CASSLGSSSYNEQFF; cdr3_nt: TGTGCCAGCAGCTTAGGCTCTAGCTCCTACAATGAGCAGTTCTTC